This T cell receptor (beta chain) was found in a study of blood T cell repertoires in COVID-19. At the level of the study: Material from acute and convalescent COVID-19 was sourced from the United States, Italy and Spain. From T cells, B-cell-depleted T cells, or PBMCs came the material, which was cDNA or gDNA.

Original data processing: Amplifying reference gene primers gave estimates of nucleated cell counts. Sequencing was performed with immunoSEQ multiplex PCR; in TCRdb, only in-frame clones are kept and a portion is missing. That table furnishes V, J and clone size, whereas the DNA furnished D and trimming. The profile shows hundreds of thousands of clones, 84% of them singletons. V lost 3 bases, J lost 6 bases, and 14 bases lay in between. The CDR3 runs 14 residues. Germline V lookup: CDR1 SNHLY, CDR2 FYNNEI. In its sample, this clone was seen a few times. The TCR sequence derives from a man aged 25-45 years with active or convalescent COVID-19. J is TRBJ1-2 and V is TRBV2, with D hard to call. Sequencing input: peripheral blood. The CDR3 reads CASSETGGRDGYTF. CDR3 sequence (DNA): TGTGCCAGCAGTGAGACGGGAGGTCGGGATGGCTACACCTTC.